Each of the 15 T cell receptor beta chains below was sequenced from the same sample in a study of tumor and adjacent non-tumor tissue in lung cancer. TCRbeta libraries were built with three rounds of nested PCR, modified from ARM-PCR. TCRdb reprocessed the multiplex PCR reads with MiXCR, giving one entry per CDR3 protein. The sample carries fewer than 130,000 distinct CDR3 sequences, 75% to 90% recorded once. RNA was extracted from bulk tissue without any cell sorting. The sample was lung tumor tissue. The receptors shown here come from a man aged 70 or older with non-small cell lung cancer.

V gene TRBV6-6 combines with J gene TRBJ2-3, with D unclear. Deletions cut 6 bases from V and 0 bases from J, with 7 bases between. In germline, CDR1 is MNHNY, CDR2 SVGAGI (reference sequence). CDR3 length equals 13 residues. This chain's CDR3 is CASRTKSTDTQYF. The CDR3 DNA follows: TGTGCCAGCAGGACAAAGAGCACAGATACGCAGTATTTT.

This clonotype was detected a few times. Relative to the germline gene, one junction end is altered; a read error may explain this. The chain links TRBV28 to TRBJ1-3; D gene ambiguous. Germline V gives CDR1 MDHEN, CDR2 SYDVKM. The CDR3 covers 17 residues. DNA of the CDR3: TGTGCCAGCAGTTCCATGATGGGGTCGAGATCTGGAGACACCATATATTTT. Residues: CASSSMMGSRSGDTIYF.

Notes on this clonotype: Relative to the germline gene, one junction end is altered; a read error may explain this. The chain recombines TRBV6-2 or TRBV6-3 with TRBJ2-2; weak D call: TRBD2 (6 bases). This CDR3 is 18 amino acids long. Germline CDR1 reads MNHEY; CDR2 reads SVGEGT. The CDR3 nucleotides are TGTGCCAGCGGTTATTTTGCTAGTCGGAGGGCCGGAACCGGGGAGCTGTTTTTT. This sequence encodes CASGYFASRRAGTGELFF.

In the case of this clonotype: This may stem from a read error, because a much larger clone lies one nucleotide away. The rearrangement joins TRBV20-1 to TRBJ2-1; TRBD1 might be the D (5 bases). CDR3 length: 17 amino acids. Trimming removed 2 bases at V and 3 bases at J, with 20 bases between. Per germline, CDR1 DFQATT and CDR2 SNEGSKA (reference sequence). The DNA of the CDR3 is TGCAGTGCTAGACATGGATCAGGACAAATCTACTACAATGAGCAGTTCTTC. It codes for CSARHGSGQIYYNEQFF.

A word on this clonotype: At one end, the junction sequence differs from germline, possibly due to a read error. The rearrangement uses TRBV5-4 and TRBJ2-3, with D perhaps TRBD1 (7 bases). The CDR3 spans 16 residues. CDR1 SGHNT and CDR2 YYREEE come from the germline V gene (reference sequence). CDR3 in amino acids: CTSSPTRGRGTDMQYF. The CDR3 nucleotides are TGTACCAGCAGTCCGACTAGGGGGAGAGGGACAGATATGCAGTATTTT.

Details on this clonotype: A junction end diverges from the germline sequence, so it may reflect a read error. The chain carries TRBV12-3 or TRBV12-4 and TRBJ1-2, with 7 bases aligning to TRBD1. The CDR3 sequence is 15 residues long. For the CDR3, the DNA is TGTATCAGCAGTTTATTGACAGGGTTTGGCTATGGTTACACCTTC. Encoded protein: CISSLLTGFGYGYTF.

Judged by abundance, this clonotype is medium-sized. The V and J genes are TRBV13 and TRBJ2-7; 14 bases are a match to TRBD2. Germline CDR1 is PRHDT and CDR2 is FYEKMQ (reference sequence). The junction had 11 bases not matched to a gene; V was cut back by 8 bases and J by 5 bases. The CDR3 totals 16 residues. The CDR3 DNA sequence: TGTGCCAGCGGGAGGGGGGGACTAGCGGGAGTCAACGAGCAGTACTTC. Translated, it gives CASGRGGLAGVNEQYF.

As concerns this clonotype: At one end the junction does not follow the germline gene, possibly because of a read error. The chain recombines TRBV28 with TRBJ2-3; TRBD2 aligns across 14 bases. Germline V gene data show CDR1 as MDHEN and CDR2 as SYDVKM. There are 15 residues in the CDR3. The chain's CDR3 is CASGGLAGAGNTQFF. The CDR3 nucleotides are TGCGCCAGCGGGGGACTAGCGGGGGCGGGAAATACGCAGTTTTTT.

Regarding this clonotype: Relative to the germline gene, one junction end is altered; a read error may explain this. The V and J genes are TRBV11-3 and TRBJ2-2; possible D gene TRBD1, 6 bases. Germline values: CDR1 SGHNT, CDR2 YENEEA. This CDR3 has 15 amino acids. The CDR3 spells CASSPRQDDTGELFF. DNA for the CDR3: TGTGCCAGCAGCCCGCGACAGGACGACACCGGGGAACTGTTTTTT.

In its sample, this clonotype was seen once. Germline and junction disagree at one end, which may indicate a read error. V usage is TRBV29-1 and J usage is TRBJ1-2; D gene ambiguous. The CDR3 totals 11 residues. The germline gives CDR1 SQVTM, CDR2 ANQGSEA. The CDR3 loop is CNVADGYDYTF. The CDR3 DNA reads as TGTAATGTTGCGGACGGTTATGACTACACCTTC.

For this clonotype: At one boundary the junction diverges from the germline segment, which might be a read error. This chain links TRBV4-1 with TRBJ2-5; D is possibly TRBD1 (6 bases). CDR3 length: 14 residues. The germline V gene encodes CDR1 MGHRA and CDR2 YSYEKL. CDR3 region: CAWSQQWGRETLYF. The CDR3 nucleotides read TGCGCCTGGAGCCAACAGTGGGGGCGAGAGACCCTGTATTTC.

This clonotype was recorded once. This is likely a read error, given that the CDR3 carries no conserved phenylalanine or tryptophan at its end. The DNA is omitted, as the CDR3 cannot be located on it reliably, and the CDR3 follows TCRdb's listing. The CDR3 protein is CASRESKQAADTQNL. The chain links TRBV10-1 to TRBJ2-3; TRBD1, as called in the table, went unchecked against the DNA. The CDR3 is 15 amino acids long, termini counted. Germline V gene sequence: CDR1 WNHNN, CDR2 SYGVQD (reference sequence).

On this clonotype itself: One junction end does not reproduce the germline sequence, and a read error may be involved. This chain connects TRBV6-5 to TRBJ2-1; 12 bases match TRBD2. The CDR3 runs to 14 residues. Germline values: CDR1 MNHEY, CDR2 SVGAGI. The CDR3 sequence: CPSSRGLAGGEQFF. The CDR3 nucleotides are TGTCCCAGCAGTAGGGGACTAGCGGGCGGCGAGCAGTTCTTC.

This clonotype was observed a handful of times. V and J are TRBV28 and TRBJ1-1, with D unclear. Trimming stripped 10 bases from V and 2 bases from J, with 23 bases between. This CDR3 contains 16 residues. Germline V gives CDR1 MDHEN, CDR2 SYDVKM. CDR3 sequence reads: CATTHLLKGLNTEAFF. CDR3 in DNA: TGTGCCACCACCCATTTACTCAAGGGCCTCAACACTGAAGCTTTCTTT.

V is TRBV10-3 and J is TRBJ2-7; possible D gene TRBD2, 5 bases. The length of the CDR3 is 15 residues. Germline values: CDR1 ENHRY, CDR2 SYGVKD. V was shortened by 4 bases and J by 2 bases, with 15 bases between the two germline ends. The DNA of the CDR3 is TGTGCCATCAGTGGGGGAGTCCTAAGACCCTACGAGCAGTACTTC. It is translated as CAISGGVLRPYEQYF.